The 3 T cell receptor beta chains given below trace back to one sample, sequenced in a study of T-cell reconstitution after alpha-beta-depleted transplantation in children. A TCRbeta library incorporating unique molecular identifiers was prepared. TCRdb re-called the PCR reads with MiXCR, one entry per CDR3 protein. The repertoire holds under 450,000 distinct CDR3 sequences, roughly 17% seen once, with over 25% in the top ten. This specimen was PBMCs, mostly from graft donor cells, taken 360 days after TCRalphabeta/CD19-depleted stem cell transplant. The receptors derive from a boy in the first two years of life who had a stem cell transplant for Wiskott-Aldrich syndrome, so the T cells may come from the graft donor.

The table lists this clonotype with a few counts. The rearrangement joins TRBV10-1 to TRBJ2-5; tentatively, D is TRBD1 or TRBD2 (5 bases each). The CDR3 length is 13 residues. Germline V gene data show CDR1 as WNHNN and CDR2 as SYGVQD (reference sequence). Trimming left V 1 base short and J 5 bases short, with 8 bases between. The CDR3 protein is CASSEWGWETQYF. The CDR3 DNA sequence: TGCGCCAGCAGTGAGTGGGGGTGGGAGACCCAGTACTTC.

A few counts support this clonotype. The CDR3 region has the DNA TGTGCCAGCAGTACCGGTGGTAGCGGGGAAGTCTACAATGAGCAGTTCTTC. This encodes CASSTGGSGEVYNEQFF. The genes are TRBV6-2 or TRBV6-3 and TRBJ2-1; 8 nucleotides line up with TRBD2. Germline trimming cut 5 bases from V and 3 bases from J; bases unmatched to any gene: 12. Per germline, CDR1 MNHEY and CDR2 SVGEGT. The CDR3 has 17 residues.

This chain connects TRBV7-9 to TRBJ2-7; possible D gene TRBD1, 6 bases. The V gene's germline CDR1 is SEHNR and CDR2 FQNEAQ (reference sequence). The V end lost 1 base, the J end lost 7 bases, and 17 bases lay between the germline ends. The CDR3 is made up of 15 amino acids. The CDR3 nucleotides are TGTGCCAGCAGCTTAGGCTCCGGGACACTGAGGGAGCAGTACTTC. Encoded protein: CASSLGSGTLREQYF.